This TCR beta chain was recorded in a study of vaccination and CD4 T cells after COVID-19. Study background: Blood was drawn a median around 70 days post second dose, range 14 to 241. For control cultures, the treatment was a CEFX pool, an HIV-1 Nef pool, or no peptide. Broader study findings: The great majority, 304 of 307 vaccine-specific clones, proved spike mono-reactive in convalescent patients.

Time point: late sampling 161 to 241 days after vaccination in a few convalescent patients. Treatment described: roughly 10-day PBMC culture with coronavirus spike peptide pools or control peptides (ViraFEST assay). This clonotype was found a few times. Its antigen is not identified. An Oncomine TCR Beta short-read assay was used to sequence the DNA from cultured CD4+ T cells. The authors extracted genomic DNA from cultured CD4+ T cells. TCRdb passed the PCR reads through MiXCR, listing each CDR3 protein once. This table has tens of thousands of distinct CDR3 sequences, approximately 40% appearing once. J gave up 2 bases and V 4 bases, and 5 bases lay outside the gene matches. The germline V gene encodes CDR1 SGHNT and CDR2 YYREEE (reference sequence). The CDR3 is 14 residues long.

The receptor comes from a human donor who had recovered from COVID-19. The V and J genes are TRBV5-4 and TRBJ2-7; 8 bases are a match to TRBD2. Sequences were derived from CD4+ T cells from blood, cultured in vitro, sampled about 7 months after SARS-CoV-2 vaccination. Written as DNA, the CDR3 is TGTGCCAGCAGCAAGGGACTAGGGCCCTACGAGCAGTACTTC. Translation gives CASSKGLGPYEQYF.